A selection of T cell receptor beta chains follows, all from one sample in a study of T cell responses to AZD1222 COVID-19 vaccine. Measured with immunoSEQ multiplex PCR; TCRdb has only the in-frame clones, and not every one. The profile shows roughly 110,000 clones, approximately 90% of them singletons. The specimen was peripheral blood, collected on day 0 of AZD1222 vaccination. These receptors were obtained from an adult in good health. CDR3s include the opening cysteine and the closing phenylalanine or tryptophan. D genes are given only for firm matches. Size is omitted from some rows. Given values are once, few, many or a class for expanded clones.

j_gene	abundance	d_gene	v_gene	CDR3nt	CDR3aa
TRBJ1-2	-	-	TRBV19	TGTGCCAGTAGTATGTGGGGGGCGGAAGGCTACACCTTC	CASSMWGAEGYTF
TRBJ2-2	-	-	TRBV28	TGTGCCAGCTACCGTAAGGACACCGGGGAGCTGTTTTTT	CASYRKDTGELFF
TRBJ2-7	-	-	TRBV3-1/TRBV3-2	TGTGCCAGCAGCCAATACCGGGACCCGCAAATCTACGAGCAGTACTTC	CASSQYRDPQIYEQYF
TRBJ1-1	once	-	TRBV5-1	TGCGCCAGCAGCTTGGAGTCACGTACAGGTGAAGCTTTCTTT	CASSLESRTGEAFF
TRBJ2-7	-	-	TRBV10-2	TGCGCCAGCAGTGACGTCGGGCTAGCCCCCTACGAGCAGTACTTC	CASSDVGLAPYEQYF
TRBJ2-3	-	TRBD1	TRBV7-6	TGTGCCAGCAGCTTAGGTTCAGGGGGTGGCACAGATACGCAGTATTTT	CASSLGSGGGTDTQYF
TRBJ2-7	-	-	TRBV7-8	TGTGCCAGCAGCTTACCAATTCCAGGGGTCGAGCAGTACTTC	CASSLPIPGVEQYF
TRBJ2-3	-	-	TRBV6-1	TGTGCCAGCAGTGAAGCCCTTGGGGGGACAGATACGCAGTATTTT	CASSEALGGTDTQYF
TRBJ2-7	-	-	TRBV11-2	TGTGCCAGCAGCTTAGGATTCAGATCTGACGAGCAGTACTTC	CASSLGFRSDEQYF
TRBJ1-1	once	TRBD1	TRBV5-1	TGCGCCAGCAGCTTGGGGTGGGGGACAGGGAGCACTGAAGCTTTCTTT	CASSLGWGTGSTEAFF
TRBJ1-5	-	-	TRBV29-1	TGCAGCGTTGACGGGGGGGCAGGCGGTCAGCCCCAGCATTTT	CSVDGGAGGQPQHF
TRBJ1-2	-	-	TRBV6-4	TGTGCCAGCAGTGAAGCGCCGTTTTCTCCCCGTTCGGGCTACACCTTC	CASSEAPFSPRSGYTF
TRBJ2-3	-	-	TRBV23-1	TGCGCCAGCAGAGGAACTGGCGCGGCGCTTCTAGGGGACGCAGATACGCAGTATTTT	CASRGTGAALLGDADTQYF
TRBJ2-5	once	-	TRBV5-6	TGTGCCAGCAGCTCCGGATCCGCCCCCGGAGGGACCCAGTACTTC	CASSSGSAPGGTQYF
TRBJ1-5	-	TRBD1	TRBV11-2	TGTGCCAGCAGCTTAGGGGACAGGCCAAATCAGCCCCAGCATTTT	CASSLGDRPNQPQHF
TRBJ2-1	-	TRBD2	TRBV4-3	TGCGCCAGCAGCCAAGGAAGATCCGGGACTAGGGGAGACAATGAGCAGTTCTTC	CASSQGRSGTRGDNEQFF
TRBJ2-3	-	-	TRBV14	TGTGCCAGCAGCCAACTCCTGGGGACAGATACGCAGTATTTT	CASSQLLGTDTQYF
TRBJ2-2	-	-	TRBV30	TGTGCCTGGAGTGCCCTTCTCTCCCCAACAGGGAGCTCAACCGGGGAGCTGTTTTTT	CAWSALLSPTGSSTGELFF
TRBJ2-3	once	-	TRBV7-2	TGTGCCAGCAGCTTAGATTCCAGCTCCACAGATACGCAGTATTTT	CASSLDSSSTDTQYF
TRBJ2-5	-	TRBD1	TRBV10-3	TGTGCCATCAATAGGGACAGCCAAGAGACCCAGTACTTC	CAINRDSQETQYF
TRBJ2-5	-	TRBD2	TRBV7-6	TGTGCCAGCAGCCAGGCGGGAGGGGATGGGACCCAGTACTTC	CASSQAGGDGTQYF
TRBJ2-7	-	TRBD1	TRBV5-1	TGCGCCAGCAGCCCCGCGAGGACAGGTGGATACTACGAGCAGTACTTC	CASSPARTGGYYEQYF
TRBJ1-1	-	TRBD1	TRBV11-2	TGTGCCAGCAGCTTCGAATCGACAGGGCGGACTGAAGCTTTCTTT	CASSFESTGRTEAFF
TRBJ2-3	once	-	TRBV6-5	TGTGCCAGCAGCCTATTCTTTAGCACAGATACGCAGTATTTT	CASSLFFSTDTQYF
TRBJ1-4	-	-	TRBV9	TGTGCCAGCAGCCAAACGCCCAGGGGAAACGAAAAACTGTTTTTT	CASSQTPRGNEKLFF
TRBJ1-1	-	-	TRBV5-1	TGCGCCAGCAGCTGGGGCGACGGGACTGAAGCTTTCTTT	CASSWGDGTEAFF
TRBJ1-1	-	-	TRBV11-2	TGTGCCAGCAGCTCCCAATTGGGCGGACACTTAAAGAACACTGAAGCTTTCTTT	CASSSQLGGHLKNTEAFF
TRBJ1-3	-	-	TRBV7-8	TGTGCCAGCAGTGCCCGGGGGGGAAACACCATATATTTT	CASSARGGNTIYF
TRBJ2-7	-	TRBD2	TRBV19	TGTGCCAGTAGTATAGAGGGGCTAGCGGCGGTCTACGAGCAGTACTTC	CASSIEGLAAVYEQYF
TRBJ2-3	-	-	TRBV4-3	TGCGCCAGCAGCCAAGAATACGGGGGCGGCACAGATACGCAGTATTTT	CASSQEYGGGTDTQYF
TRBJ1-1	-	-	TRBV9	TGTGCCAGCAGCGTAGGAATGGCCATGAACACTGAAGCTTTCTTT	CASSVGMAMNTEAFF
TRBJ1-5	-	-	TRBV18	TGTGCCAGCTCACCAGAGGGGGATCAGCCCCAGCATTTT	CASSPEGDQPQHF
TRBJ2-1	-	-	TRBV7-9	TGTGCCAGCAGCTCGGACAGTGGGAATGAGCAGTTCTTC	CASSSDSGNEQFF
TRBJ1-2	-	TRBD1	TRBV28	TGTGCCAGCATCCCGGGACAGAGGCTATATGGCTACACCTTC	CASIPGQRLYGYTF
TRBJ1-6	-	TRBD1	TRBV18	TGTGCCAGCTCAGTCGACAGGGTGAATTCACCCCTCCACTTT	CASSVDRVNSPLHF
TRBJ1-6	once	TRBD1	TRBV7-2	TGTGCCAGCAGCACCCGGACAGGGAGGAATTCACCCCTCCACTTT	CASSTRTGRNSPLHF
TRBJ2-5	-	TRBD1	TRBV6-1	TGTGCCAGCAGTGAATCCAGGGGGCGGGAGACCCAGTACTTC	CASSESRGRETQYF
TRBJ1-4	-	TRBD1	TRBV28	TGTGCCAGCAGCCAGGGACAGGTTAATGAAAAACTGTTTTTT	CASSQGQVNEKLFF
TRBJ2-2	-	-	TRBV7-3	TGTGCCAGCAGCCCACAGGGACAAGCAGGCCCCGGGGAGCTGTTTTTT	CASSPQGQAGPGELFF
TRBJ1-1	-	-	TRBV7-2	TGTGCCAGCACCCAGCTTGGGCGAACTGAAGCTTTCTTT	CASTQLGRTEAFF
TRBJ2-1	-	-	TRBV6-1	TGTGCCAGCTCGGGCACCGGGGGTAACAATGAGCAGTTCTTC	CASSGTGGNNEQFF
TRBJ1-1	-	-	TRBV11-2	TGTGCCAGCAGCCCATTAAGGAACACTGAAGCTTTCTTT	CASSPLRNTEAFF
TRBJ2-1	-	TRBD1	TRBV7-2	TGTGCCAGCAGTCCAACAGGGACAGGGGCCTACAATGAGCAGTTCTTC	CASSPTGTGAYNEQFF
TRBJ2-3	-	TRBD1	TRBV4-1	TGCGCCAGCAGCCGGACAGGGATCGCAGATACGCAGTATTTT	CASSRTGIADTQYF
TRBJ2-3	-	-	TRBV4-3	TGCGCCAGCAGCCCCGCCCAGGGTACGCAGTATTTT	CASSPAQGTQYF
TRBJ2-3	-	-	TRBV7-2	TGTGCCAGCAGCTTAGCTGGGCACGACACAGATACGCAGTATTTT	CASSLAGHDTDTQYF
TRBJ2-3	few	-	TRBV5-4	TGTGCCAGCAGCTTGGCGGCTTCAGATACGCAGTATTTT	CASSLAASDTQYF
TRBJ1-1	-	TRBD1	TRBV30	TGTGCCTGGTGCAAGGACAGGGGCACTGAAGCTTTCTTT	CAWCKDRGTEAFF
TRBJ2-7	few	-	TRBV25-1	TGTGCCAGCAGTGAAGGAAGGGGTTATTACGAGCAGTACTTC	CASSEGRGYYEQYF
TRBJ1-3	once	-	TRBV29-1	TGCAGCGTTGAAGATCTAAAAGGCAGAAACACCATATATTTT	CSVEDLKGRNTIYF